This T cell receptor (beta chain) was captured by sequencing in a study of OX40 agonist ivuxolimab in advanced cancers. Here immunoSEQ multiplex PCR was the method, and the copy in TCRdb shows in-frame clones only, minus some. The sample includes 100,000 or so clones, around 84% seen only once; the top ten take over 1.5%. This sequence originates from an adult with an advanced solid tumor such as melanoma, head and neck, liver or kidney cancer. The sample in question was CD4+ or CD8+ T cells sorted from blood, obtained in a trial of the OX40 agonist ivuxolimab.

CDR3 residues: CASRPQAGGFYEQYF. In nucleotides, the CDR3 is TGTGCCAGCAGGCCCCAGGCAGGGGGCTTCTACGAGCAGTACTTC. The genes are TRBV27 and TRBJ2-7, with 8 bases fitting TRBD1. J gave up 3 bases and V 6 bases, and 10 bases lay outside the gene matches. The germline CDR1 and CDR2 sequences are MNHEY and SMNVEV (reference sequence). This CDR3 comprises 15 residues.